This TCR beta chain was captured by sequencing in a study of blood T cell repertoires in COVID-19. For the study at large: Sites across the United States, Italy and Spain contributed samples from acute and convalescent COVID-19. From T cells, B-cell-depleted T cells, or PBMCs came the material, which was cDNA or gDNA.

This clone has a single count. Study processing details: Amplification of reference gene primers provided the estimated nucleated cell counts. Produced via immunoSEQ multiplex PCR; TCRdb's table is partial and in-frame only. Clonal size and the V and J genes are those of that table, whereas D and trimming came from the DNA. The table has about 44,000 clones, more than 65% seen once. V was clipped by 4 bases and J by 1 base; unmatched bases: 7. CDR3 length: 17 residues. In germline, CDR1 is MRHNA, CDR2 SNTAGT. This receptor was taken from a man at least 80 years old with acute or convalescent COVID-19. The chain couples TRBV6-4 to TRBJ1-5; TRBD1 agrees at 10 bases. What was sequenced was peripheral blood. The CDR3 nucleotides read TGTGCCAGCAGTGTCTTCAGACAGGGGGCCAGCAATCAGCCCCAGCATTTT. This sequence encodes CASSVFRQGASNQPQHF.